The 29 T cell receptor beta chains in this list originate from one sample, sequenced in a study of human T cells and chemical hapten exposure. It was unfractionated whole blood from which total RNA was extracted. TCRdb reanalysed the 5' RACE reads using MiXCR and keeps one entry per CDR3 protein. The sample contains approximately 150,000 distinct CDR3 sequences, around 4% of which appear only once. These receptors were obtained from a female donor in good health.

This clonotype was seen repeatedly, ten times or more. This chain links TRBV7-6 with TRBJ2-7; 9 nucleotides align to TRBD1. Trimming cost V 3 bases and J 3 bases; bases outside gene matches: 6. This CDR3 has 15 amino acids. Per germline, CDR1 SGHVS and CDR2 FNYEAQ. The DNA of the CDR3 is TGTGCCAGCAGCTTCGGACAGGGGAGCGGCTACGAGCAGTACTTC. Translation gives CASSFGQGSGYEQYF.

This clonotype was detected only a few times. The chain couples TRBV5-4 to TRBJ2-3; a weak D match, TRBD2 (6 bases). This CDR3 contains 16 residues. The V gene lost 4 bases and the J gene lost 1 base, with 16 bases spanning the gap. Germline-derived CDR1 and CDR2 are SGHNT and YYREEE (reference sequence). DNA for the CDR3: TGTGCCAGCAGCCCGGGACTCCGGGGAGGCACAGATACGCAGTATTTT. Translation: CASSPGLRGGTDTQYF.

The V call is TRBV6-6, the J call TRBJ1-4; possibly TRBD1 for D (6 bases). The length of the CDR3 is 16 residues. Germline assignment: CDR1 MNHNY and CDR2 SVGAGI (reference sequence). Trimming stripped 6 bases from V and 1 base from J, with 15 bases between. The CDR3 DNA reads TGTGCCAGCAGCCTAGGGGGTCCGCGAACTAATGAAAAACTGTTTTTT. Its translation is CASSLGGPRTNEKLFF.

This clonotype occurred many times. This rearrangement joins TRBV9 to TRBJ1-2, with a tentative D call TRBD1 (5 bases). V gave up 0 bases and J gave up 4 bases, with 7 bases separating them. The CDR3 runs 13 residues. The germline V gene has CDR1 SGDLS and CDR2 YYNGEE. CDR3 region: CASSVDTGYGYTF. CDR3 nucleotides: TGTGCCAGCAGCGTAGACACAGGCTATGGCTACACCTTC.

This clonotype has ten or more counts. J is TRBJ1-1 and V is TRBV4-2; 9 nucleotides align to TRBD1. The V gene end was trimmed by 0 bases and the J gene end by 4 bases; junction bases not matched to a gene: 12. Germline CDR1 LGHNA, CDR2 YNFKEQ. This CDR3 region has 18 residues. CDR3 in DNA: TGTGCCAGCAGCCAAGAAGGCCGTGGTGGGACAGGGAGCACTGAAGCTTTCTTT. Amino acid sequence: CASSQEGRGGTGSTEAFF.

This clonotype was found many times. The chain is built from TRBV5-1 and TRBJ2-3, with D perhaps TRBD2 (6 bases). V lost 1 base and J 1 base, leaving 10 bases between the germline ends. The CDR3 has 15 amino acids. CDR1 is SGHRS and CDR2 is YFSETQ in the germline V gene. The CDR3 region has the DNA TGCGCCAGCAGCTTGACGGCGGGACGCACAGATACGCAGTATTTT. It is translated as CASSLTAGRTDTQYF.

Ten or more counts support this clonotype. The rearrangement joins TRBV29-1 to TRBJ2-3, with D maybe TRBD2 (5 bases). The CDR3 is 13 amino acids. From germline, CDR1 is SQVTM and CDR2 ANQGSEA. V dropped 3 bases and J dropped 2 bases, with 9 bases sitting between them. The CDR3 DNA is TGCAGCGTTGAGCGGGCCACCACAGATACGCAGTATTTT. It translates to CSVERATTDTQYF.

This clonotype was seen ten or more times. The rearrangement links TRBV6-1 to TRBJ2-1, with TRBD1 matching 12 bases. V shed 2 bases and J 7 bases; nucleotides not matched to a gene: 6. There are 16 residues in the CDR3. Germline V lookup: CDR1 MNHNS, CDR2 SASEGT. The CDR3 sequence: CASSEPGQGARNEQFF. Written as DNA, the CDR3 is TGTGCCAGCAGTGAACCGGGACAGGGGGCGAGGAATGAGCAGTTCTTC.

Many counts were recorded for this clonotype. The V and J genes are TRBV12-3 or TRBV12-4 and TRBJ2-3, with a possible D match to TRBD1 (6 bases). CDR3 length: 15 amino acids. Trimming left V 5 bases short and J 1 base short, with 13 bases between. DNA of the CDR3: TGTGCCAGCAGTGCTACAGGGTCACGCACAGATACGCAGTATTTT. This codes for CASSATGSRTDTQYF.

This clonotype was seen repeatedly, ten times or more. J is TRBJ2-1 and V is TRBV20-1; D remains ambiguous. This CDR3 is 16 amino acids long. The germline CDR1 and CDR2 sequences are DFQATT and SNEGSKA (reference sequence). The ends were cut back, 3 bases at V and 2 bases at J, with 17 bases in the middle. The chain's CDR3 is CSASLGVSPTYNEQFF. CDR3 sequence (DNA): TGCAGTGCTAGTCTTGGTGTCTCGCCTACCTACAATGAGCAGTTCTTC.

This clonotype was counted ten times or more. This chain links TRBV20-1 with TRBJ1-4, with a weak D call TRBD1 (5 bases). V dropped 0 bases and J dropped 6 bases, with 14 bases sitting between them. This CDR3 has 15 amino acids. CDR1 and CDR2 from the germline V gene are DFQATT and SNEGSKA (reference sequence). This CDR3 is CSARDISGVHEKLFF. The CDR3 DNA follows: TGCAGTGCTAGAGATATTTCGGGGGTCCATGAAAAACTGTTTTTT.

This clonotype was seen repeatedly, ten times or more. The V gene is TRBV6-1, the J gene TRBJ2-7; D remains unclear. Germline CDR1 and CDR2: MNHNS and SASEGT. The germline V and J ends were trimmed by 3 bases and 0 bases, with 12 bases remaining between them. The CDR3 is 15 residues long. The CDR3 sequence: CASSDLVDASYEQYF. CDR3 nucleotide sequence: TGTGCCAGCAGTGATTTAGTGGACGCCTCCTACGAGCAGTACTTC.

V is TRBV20-1 and J is TRBJ2-3, with 15 positions matching TRBD2. Trimming removed 0 bases from V and 1 base from J; junction bases left unmatched: 8. This CDR3 has 19 amino acids. The germline CDR1 and CDR2 sequences are DFQATT and SNEGSKA (reference sequence). The CDR3 region is CSAREAGTSGGRGTDTQYF. For the CDR3, the DNA is TGCAGTGCTAGAGAGGCCGGGACTAGCGGGGGGCGGGGCACAGATACGCAGTATTTT.

This clonotype has at least ten counts. The rearrangement links TRBV20-1 to TRBJ2-3; D might be TRBD2 (6 bases). The V gene's germline CDR1 is DFQATT and CDR2 SNEGSKA (reference sequence). V lost 5 bases, J lost 1 base, and 13 bases lay in between. This CDR3 spans 14 amino acids. CDR3 bases: TGCAGTGCTCCAGTGGGCGGGGGCACAGATACGCAGTATTTT. Encoded protein: CSAPVGGGTDTQYF.

Regarding this clonotype: A much bigger clone sits one base away, suggesting this may be a read error. The chain recombines TRBV5-4 with TRBJ2-3, with TRBD1 as a possible D gene (6 bases). Trimming cost V 3 bases and J 5 bases, with 16 bases left between them. Germline-derived CDR1 and CDR2 are SGHNT and YYREEE (reference sequence). The CDR3 length is 15 residues. CDR3 region: CASSYDRSFGDTQYF. The CDR3 nucleotides are TGTGCCAGCAGCTACGACAGGAGTTTTGGAGATACGCAGTATTTT.

This clonotype was detected ten times or more. The chain combines TRBV9 with TRBJ2-3; 7 bases map to TRBD2. Trimming removed 3 bases from V and 4 bases from J; junction bases left unmatched: 2. This CDR3 spans 13 amino acids. Germline values: CDR1 SGDLS, CDR2 YYNGEE. This CDR3 reads CASSASGADTQYF. The CDR3 DNA reads TGTGCCAGCAGCGCCAGCGGGGCAGATACGCAGTATTTT.

In regard to this clonotype: A much more abundant neighbour one base away suggests this may be a read error. In this CDR3 the conserved last residue, phenylalanine or tryptophan, is missing, so a read error is likely. The chain recombines TRBV2 with TRBJ1-5; 8 bases are shared with TRBD1. The length of the CDR3 is 15 residues. V lost 6 bases, J lost 5 bases, and 9 bases stayed unmatched. CDR1 SNHLY and CDR2 FYNNEI come from the germline V gene. The CDR3 DNA follows: TGTGCCAGCAGCGGACAGGGTTACGGCGATCAGCCCCAGCATTTG. This gives the protein CASSGQGYGDQPQHL.

There are many counts of this clonotype. J is TRBJ2-3 and V is TRBV12-3 or TRBV12-4; 9 bases map to TRBD2. This CDR3 spans 17 amino acids. J was trimmed by 0 bases and V by 2 bases; bases with no gene match: 6. CDR3 protein: CASSLRMRGGSTDTQYF. As DNA, the CDR3 is TGTGCCAGCAGTTTACGGATGCGGGGGGGTAGCACAGATACGCAGTATTTT.

J is TRBJ2-7 and V is TRBV25-1, with D perhaps TRBD1 (6 bases). Germline-derived CDR1 and CDR2 are MGHDK and SYGVNS. CDR3 size: 13 residues. Trimming stripped 6 bases from V and 0 bases from J, with 9 bases between. CDR3 region: CASSQGNSYEQYF. CDR3 bases: TGTGCCAGCAGCCAGGGGAACTCCTACGAGCAGTACTTC.

This clonotype occurred many times. This rearrangement joins TRBV7-2 to TRBJ2-7, with 9 bases that match TRBD2. The trim removed 2 bases at V and 1 base at J, leaving 6 bases unmatched. The length of the CDR3 is 16 residues. Germline CDR1 is SGHTA and CDR2 is FQGNSA. The CDR3 loop reads CASSLIAAGGSYEQYF. DNA of the CDR3: TGTGCCAGCAGCTTAATAGCAGCGGGGGGATCCTACGAGCAGTACTTC.

This clonotype occurred many times. The J gene is TRBJ1-6, the V gene TRBV6-6; 7 bases line up with TRBD1. Looked up from germline, CDR1 is MNHNY and CDR2 is SVGAGI (reference sequence). Trimming removed 3 bases from V and 6 bases from J; junction bases left unmatched: 5. CDR3 length: 15 residues. The CDR3 protein is CASSYSGTANSPLHF. As DNA, the CDR3 is TGTGCCAGCAGTTATTCCGGGACAGCTAATTCACCCCTCCACTTT.

This clonotype was recorded many times. The rearrangement uses TRBV7-2 and TRBJ2-6; 10 bases line up with TRBD2. Germline lookup yields CDR1 SGHTA and CDR2 FQGNSA. With 7 bases clipped from V and 3 bases from J, the junction kept 6 bases outside the gene matches. The CDR3 contains 16 residues. CDR3 DNA sequence: TGTGCCAGCAATAGCGGGGGGCCGTTTGGGGCCAACGTCCTGACTTTC. Residues: CASNSGGPFGANVLTF. Full variable domain (remainder filled in from reference TRBV7-2 and TRBJ2-6): GAGVSQSPSNKVTEKGKDVELRCDPISGHTALYWYRQSLGQGLEFLIYFQGNSAPDKSGLPSDRFSAERTGGSVSTLTIQRTQQEDSAVYLCASNSGGPFGANVLTFGAGSRLTVL.

This clonotype was counted many times. This rearrangement joins TRBV2 to TRBJ2-1; a possible D gene is TRBD2 (6 bases). V was trimmed by 6 bases and J by 2 bases, leaving 8 bases between them. There are 13 residues in the CDR3. Germline V gene lookup returns CDR1 SNHLY and CDR2 FYNNEI. CDR3 sequence: CASSRTTYNEQFF. The CDR3 DNA reads as TGTGCCAGCAGCCGGACTACCTACAATGAGCAGTTCTTC.

This clonotype has a count of ten or more. The rearrangement uses TRBV20-1 and TRBJ2-1; TRBD2 aligns across 11 bases. Trimming removed 0 bases from V and 0 bases from J; junction bases left unmatched: 1. There are 16 residues in the CDR3. Germline loops: CDR1 DFQATT, CDR2 SNEGSKA (reference sequence). In nucleotides, the CDR3 is TGCAGTGCTAGAGATCTAGCGGGGGGCTCCTACAATGAGCAGTTCTTC. Translated, it gives CSARDLAGGSYNEQFF.

This clonotype was detected many times. The chain links TRBV6-6 to TRBJ2-3; no reliable D call. CDR1 and CDR2 from the germline V gene are MNHNY and SVGAGI (reference sequence). There are 16 residues in the CDR3. Trimming removed 5 bases at V and 0 bases at J, with 15 bases between. The CDR3 DNA reads as TGTGCCAGCAGTCCCCCCCCACCAACTAGCACAGATACGCAGTATTTT. Translation gives CASSPPPPTSTDTQYF.

This clonotype appeared many times. This chain links TRBV6-2 or TRBV6-3 with TRBJ1-6; TRBD1 might be the D (6 bases). V gave up 2 bases and J gave up 5 bases, with 10 bases separating them. Germline values: CDR1 MNHEY, CDR2 SVGEGT. The CDR3 extends over 15 amino acids. The CDR3 sequence is CASSYRTGNNSPLHF. The CDR3 coding sequence is TGTGCCAGCAGTTACCGAACAGGGAATAATTCACCCCTCCACTTT.

Many counts were recorded for this clonotype. The genes are TRBV27 and TRBJ1-2; D remains unclear. Germline V gene data show CDR1 as MNHEY and CDR2 as SMNVEV (reference sequence). V gave up 5 bases and J gave up 0 bases, with 25 bases separating them. The CDR3 sequence is 19 residues long. CDR3 loop: CASSRRIAMDGKTNYGYTF. For the CDR3, the DNA is TGTGCCAGCAGTCGCCGAATCGCGATGGACGGAAAAACTAACTATGGCTACACCTTC.

This clonotype was seen many times. DNA for the CDR3: TGCGCAGACGACAGGGACAACTCCTACGAGCAGTACTTC. Its protein is CADDRDNSYEQYF. The chain is built from TRBV23-1 and TRBJ2-7; 7 bases align to TRBD1. TRBV23-1 is given ORF status, its function remaining uncertain. CDR3 length equals 13 residues.

At least ten counts were recorded for this clonotype. V gene TRBV12-3 or TRBV12-4 combines with J gene TRBJ2-1; 9 positions match TRBD2. V was clipped by 3 bases and J by 7 bases; unmatched bases: 10. This CDR3 is 16 amino acids long. CDR3 bases: TGTGCCAGCAGTTTGGGGACCAGCGGGGGGCGGAATGAGCAGTTCTTC. Translating it yields CASSLGTSGGRNEQFF.